Many counts were recorded for the clone carrying this TCR beta chain. This entry belongs to a study of T cells in Graves' hyperthyroidism and ophthalmopathy. It was RNA transcripts that yielded the amplified TCR beta CDR3 regions. HTBI primers were employed in a first-round RT-PCR of the TCR CDR3. MiXCR, applied by TCRdb to the multiplex PCR reads, yields one record per CDR3 protein. In the table there are under 800,000 distinct CDR3 sequences, about 14% of which are singletons. CDR1 SEHNR and CDR2 FQNEAQ come from the germline V gene (reference sequence). V lost 1 base to trimming and J lost 6 bases, with 7 bases between them. CDR3 size: 12 residues. Graves' hyperthyroidism was deemed stable absent ophthalmopathy progression within 18 months. The PBMCs were sourced from fresh peripheral blood (about 9.7 ml).

The chain links TRBV7-9 to TRBJ2-7; the D is unclear. Sequenced: blood. The source is a woman aged 18-30 years with Graves' hyperthyroidism. CDR3 protein: CASSLDGPEQYF. The CDR3 DNA follows: TGTGCCAGCAGCTTAGACGGCCCCGAGCAGTACTTC.